This entry lists 32 T cell receptor beta chains sequenced from one sample in a study of Ad26.COV2.S vaccination and SARS-CoV-2 variants. Treatment of the sample: some 20 received Ad26.COV2.S at low or high dose, single or two shots; roughly five received placebo; per-sample allocation not given. It was on day 63 after the first vaccine or placebo injection that samples were taken. TCRdb's table, derived via immunoSEQ multiplex PCR, lists solely in-frame clones and lacks some. The table includes under 550,000 clones, about 93% detected once. The source was peripheral blood, collected in a trial of Ad26.COV2.S vaccine versus placebo. Receptor source: a person aged 18-60 years who received the Ad26.COV2.S COVID-19 vaccine or a placebo.

This clone has only one observation. The chain combines TRBV5-8 with TRBJ2-7; 12 bases line up with TRBD1. The J segment lost 3 bases and the V segment lost 5 bases, leaving 6 bases of the junction unmatched. Germline V gives CDR1 SGHTS, CDR2 YDEGEE. This CDR3 contains 15 residues. This CDR3 is CASSIRDRGHYEQYF. CDR3 DNA: TGTGCCAGCAGTATTCGGGACAGGGGGCACTACGAGCAGTACTTC.

The chain joins TRBV2 to TRBJ2-7; D call uncertain. Germline V gene sequence: CDR1 SNHLY, CDR2 FYNNEI. Trimming took off 1 base at V and 3 bases at J, with 7 bases between the two ends. CDR3 length: 13 amino acids. In DNA, the CDR3 is TGTGCCAGCAGTGAAGGAAGGTACTACGAGCAGTACTTC. It specifies CASSEGRYYEQYF.

J is TRBJ2-7 and V is TRBV4-2; 8 bases map to TRBD2. V was clipped by 1 base and J by 6 bases; unmatched bases: 5. Germline CDR1 is LGHNA and CDR2 is YNFKEQ. The CDR3 sequence is 14 residues long. As DNA, the CDR3 is TGTGCCAGCAGCCAAGTTCGTCTAGCGGGCGAGCAGTACTTC. This translates into CASSQVRLAGEQYF.

As concerns this clone: The sample holds other DNA sequences that translate to the same CDR3. This rearrangement joins TRBV18 to TRBJ2-5, with D unresolved. Trimming removed 4 bases at V and 5 bases at J, with 5 bases between. Per the germline V gene, CDR1 is KGHSH and CDR2 is LQKENI. CDR3 length: 11 amino acids. Here the CDR3 reads CASSQEETQYF. CDR3 DNA sequence: TGTGCCAGCTCACAGGAGGAGACCCAGTACTTC.

This chain connects TRBV18 to TRBJ2-2, with D maybe TRBD1 (8 bases). The CDR3 runs 18 residues. Germline loops: CDR1 KGHSH, CDR2 LQKENI. The V end was cut by 4 bases, the J end by 2 bases, with 20 bases between. The CDR3 spells CASSRTGQAGANTGELFF. DNA of the CDR3: TGTGCCAGCTCACGGACAGGGCAGGCGGGGGCAAACACCGGGGAGCTGTTTTTT. The variable domain in full, completed from reference TRBV18 and TRBJ2-2, reads NAGVMQNPRHLVRRRGQEARLRCSPMKGHSHVYWYRQLPEEGLKFMVYLQKENIIDESGMPKERFSAEFPKEGPSILRIQQVVRGDSAAYFCASSRTGQAGANTGELFFGEGSRLTVL.

This chain joins TRBV7-2 and TRBJ2-1, with D hard to call. With 2 bases removed from V and 9 bases from J, the gap between germline ends came to 17 bases. CDR3 size: 15 residues. Germline CDR1 reads SGHTA; CDR2 reads FQGNSA. The CDR3 DNA follows: TGTGCCAGCAGCTTAACCGACCTCCCCTGGGGTGAGCAGTTCTTC. Translated: CASSLTDLPWGEQFF.

This clone showed up just once. The chain has TRBV5-1 and TRBJ2-1; TRBD1 agrees at 10 bases. The germline CDR1 and CDR2 sequences are SGHRS and YFSETQ. This CDR3 has 16 residues. J was trimmed by 0 bases and V by 4 bases; bases with no gene match: 4. This CDR3 is CASSRTGGSSYNEQFF. CDR3 DNA: TGCGCCAGCAGCCGGACAGGGGGGAGCTCCTACAATGAGCAGTTCTTC.

The rearrangement joins TRBV18 to TRBJ1-4, with TRBD1 matching over 7 bases. This CDR3 spans 15 amino acids. J was trimmed by 4 bases and V by 3 bases; bases with no gene match: 5. Per germline, CDR1 KGHSH and CDR2 LQKENI. The CDR3, as DNA: TGTGCCAGCTCACCGAGGGGACAGTTTAATGAAAAACTGTTTTTT. Translating it yields CASSPRGQFNEKLFF.

The rearrangement joins TRBV9 to TRBJ1-2, with 8 bases aligning to TRBD1. This CDR3 is built from 15 residues. The germline V gene encodes CDR1 SGDLS and CDR2 YYNGEE. Trimming took 2 bases from V and 8 from J; bases not matched to a gene: 11. The DNA of the CDR3 is TGTGCCAGCAGCGTCCTGGACAGGGCAGTGGGAGGCTACACCTTC. Translating it yields CASSVLDRAVGGYTF.

The rearrangement uses TRBV27 and TRBJ2-5, with 7 bases identical to TRBD2. The length of the CDR3 is 13 residues. V trimming: 3 bases; J trimming: 7 bases; junction bases outside the gene matches: 5. Per germline, CDR1 MNHEY and CDR2 SMNVEV (reference sequence). CDR3 DNA sequence: TGTGCCAGCAGTTTGCGCGGGGGTGGGACCCAGTACTTC. Translation: CASSLRGGGTQYF.

This rearrangement joins TRBV19 to TRBJ2-1; 10 positions match TRBD2. CDR1 is LNHDA, CDR2 SQIVND, per germline (reference sequence). There are 14 residues in the CDR3. V trimming: 5 bases; J trimming: 6 bases; junction bases outside the gene matches: 4. The DNA for the CDR3 is TGTGCCAGTAGTGCCTGGACTAGCGGCAATGAGCAGTTCTTC. This translates into CASSAWTSGNEQFF.

The rearrangement joins TRBV7-9 to TRBJ2-3; D gene uncertain. Germline V gene data show CDR1 as SEHNR and CDR2 as FQNEAQ (reference sequence). Trimming pared 2 bases from V and 4 bases from J, leaving 7 bases between. The CDR3 runs to 13 residues. For the CDR3, the DNA is TGTGCCAGCAGCTTAAACGGCGCAGATACGCAGTATTTT. As protein: CASSLNGADTQYF.

V and J are TRBV5-4 and TRBJ2-1; the D gene is possibly TRBD2 (5 bases). The germline V gene has CDR1 SGHNT and CDR2 YYREEE (reference sequence). The CDR3 length is 13 residues. V was pared by 2 bases and J by 10 bases, with 13 bases between. CDR3 amino acids: CASSFGGLSEQFF. In DNA, the CDR3 is TGTGCCAGCAGCTTCGGCGGGCTCAGCGAGCAGTTCTTC.

The chain is built from TRBV9 and TRBJ2-7; 7 bases fit TRBD2. CDR1 is SGDLS, CDR2 YYNGEE, per germline. The CDR3 is 14 amino acids. Trimming took 3 bases from V and 5 from J; bases not matched to a gene: 8. CDR3 in amino acids: CASSETGTKDEQYF. The CDR3 DNA sequence: TGTGCCAGCAGCGAGACCGGGACTAAGGACGAGCAGTACTTC.

The chain has TRBV11-2 and TRBJ2-2, with D unresolved. This CDR3 spans 13 amino acids. The germline V gene has CDR1 SGHAT and CDR2 FQNNGV. V was cut by 3 bases and J by 6 bases, with 8 bases left in between. CDR3: CASSFRLAGELFF. The CDR3 DNA reads as TGTGCCAGCAGCTTCCGGCTAGCCGGGGAGCTGTTTTTT. The variable domain in full, completed from reference TRBV11-2 and TRBJ2-2, reads EAGVAQSPRYKIIEKRQSVAFWCNPISGHATLYWYQQILGQGPKLLIQFQNNGVVDDSQLPKDRFSAERLKGVDSTLKIQPAKLEDSAVYLCASSFRLAGELFFGEGSRLTVL.

This clone came up a few times. The gene calls are TRBV29-1 and TRBJ2-7, with D perhaps TRBD2 (5 bases). CDR1 and CDR2 (germline): SQVTM, ANQGSEA. Trimming removed 0 bases at V and 2 bases at J, with 17 bases between. This CDR3 has 16 residues. In DNA form, the CDR3 reads TGCAGCGTTGAAGATAATCTCCGCGGGCCCACCTACGAGCAGTACTTC. Protein product: CSVEDNLRGPTYEQYF.

The rearrangement uses TRBV25-1 and TRBJ2-1; 9 nucleotides align to TRBD1. The V segment lost 2 bases and the J segment 1 base; nucleotides outside the gene matches: 6. CDR1 and CDR2 (germline): MGHDK, SYGVNS. This CDR3 has 17 residues. The CDR3, as DNA: TGTGCCAGCAGTGAACCGGGACAGGGTCGGTCCTACAATGAGCAGTTCTTC. Residues: CASSEPGQGRSYNEQFF.

The V call is TRBV7-9, the J call TRBJ1-1; TRBD1 matches at 8 bases. J was trimmed by 1 base and V by 1 base; bases with no gene match: 5. Germline CDR1 and CDR2: SEHNR and FQNEAQ (reference sequence). The CDR3 extends over 16 amino acids. The CDR3 DNA follows: TGTGCCAGCAGCTTAGTCGGGACAGGACCGAACACTGAAGCTTTCTTT. This sequence encodes CASSLVGTGPNTEAFF.

J is TRBJ2-2 and V is TRBV5-5; no definite D call. CDR3 length equals 14 residues. Deletions cut 2 bases from V and 4 bases from J, with 9 bases between. Germline CDR1 reads SGHKS; CDR2 reads YYEKEE (reference sequence). The chain's CDR3 is CASSFDVTTGELFF. As DNA, the CDR3 is TGTGCCAGCAGCTTCGACGTAACCACCGGGGAGCTGTTTTTT.

The rearrangement links TRBV28 to TRBJ2-1; tentative D call: TRBD2 (5 bases). The CDR3 is 15 residues long. V dropped 6 bases and J dropped 0 bases, with 12 bases sitting between them. CDR1 and CDR2 (germline): MDHEN, SYDVKM. The CDR3, as DNA: TGTGCCAGCAGCCCCCCGGGGAGCTCCTACAATGAGCAGTTCTTC. This encodes CASSPPGSSYNEQFF. The full variable domain, in which reference TRBV28 and TRBJ2-1 provide the parts outside the CDR3, is DVKVTQSSRYLVKRTGEKVFLECVQDMDHENMFWYRQDPGLGLRLIYFSYDVKMKEKGDIPEGYSVSREKKERFSLILESASTNQTSMYLCASSPPGSSYNEQFFGPGTRLTVL.

The rearrangement joins TRBV7-2 to TRBJ2-7; D is possibly TRBD2 (6 bases). Germline CDR1 and CDR2: SGHTA and FQGNSA. V was pared by 1 base and J by 0 bases, with 13 bases between. CDR3 length: 16 residues. The DNA for the CDR3 is TGTGCCAGCAGCTTAGACTCGGGAGTCCGCTCCTACGAGCAGTACTTC. Translation gives CASSLDSGVRSYEQYF.

The rearrangement uses TRBV7-2 and TRBJ2-2, with D possibly being TRBD1 (6 bases). CDR1 SGHTA and CDR2 FQGNSA come from the germline V gene. Trimming removed 4 bases from V and 6 bases from J, with 12 bases in between. This CDR3 region has 14 residues. The CDR3 sequence: CASSSQTGSGELFF. CDR3 coding DNA: TGTGCCAGCAGCTCACAAACAGGGTCCGGGGAGCTGTTTTTT. The full variable domain, completed using reference TRBV7-2 and TRBJ2-2, is GAGVSQSPSNKVTEKGKDVELRCDPISGHTALYWYRQSLGQGLEFLIYFQGNSAPDKSGLPSDRFSAERTGGSVSTLTIQRTQQEDSAVYLCASSSQTGSGELFFGEGSRLTVL.

This clone was seen just once. The chain has TRBV15 and TRBJ2-3; 8 positions agree with TRBD2. Germline trimming cut 1 base from V and 2 bases from J; bases unmatched to any gene: 5. The length of the CDR3 is 16 residues. Germline-derived CDR1 and CDR2 are LNHNV and YYDKDF (reference sequence). The CDR3 sequence is CATSRVRGRNTDTQYF. The CDR3 nucleotides are TGTGCCACCAGCAGAGTTCGCGGGAGGAACACAGATACGCAGTATTTT. Complete variable domain (other parts from reference TRBV15 and TRBJ2-3): DAMVIQNPRYQVTQFGKPVTLSCSQTLNHNVMYWYQQKSSQAPKLLFHYYDKDFNNEADTPDNFQSRRPNTSFCFLDIRSPGLGDTAMYLCATSRVRGRNTDTQYFGPGTRLTVL.

The V gene is TRBV7-3, the J gene TRBJ2-1, with D perhaps matching TRBD1 or TRBD2 (5 bases each). Germline V gives CDR1 SGHTA, CDR2 FQGTGA. Trimming left V 2 bases short and J 6 bases short, with 14 bases between. The CDR3 loop spans 15 amino acids. The CDR3 is CASSLPGTPSNEQFF. The CDR3 nucleotides read TGTGCCAGCAGCTTACCCGGGACCCCAAGCAATGAGCAGTTCTTC.

The chain couples TRBV5-5 to TRBJ2-1; 9 nucleotides match TRBD2. The CDR3 loop spans 14 amino acids. The ends lost 0 bases at V and 9 bases at J; junction bases unmatched: 4. In germline, CDR1 is SGHKS, CDR2 YYEKEE (reference sequence). The CDR3 bases are TGTGCCAGCAGCTTGGGGGAGGGACTAGCTGAGCAGTTCTTC. It yields the protein CASSLGEGLAEQFF.

The chain links TRBV2 to TRBJ1-6, with unresolved D. Trimming shortened V by 7 bases and J by 0 bases, and 7 bases separated the two germline ends. CDR1 is SNHLY, CDR2 FYNNEI, per germline. The CDR3 spans 14 residues. DNA of the CDR3: TGTGCCAGCACTGGGAGCTCCTATAATTCACCCCTCCACTTT. It codes for CASTGSSYNSPLHF.

This chain joins TRBV6-5 and TRBJ2-1; D may be TRBD2 (5 bases). From germline, CDR1 is MNHEY and CDR2 SVGAGI. The germline V and J ends were trimmed by 4 bases and 6 bases, with 10 bases remaining between them. The CDR3 contains 13 residues. CDR3 residues: CASSLLDTNEQFF. The CDR3 DNA follows: TGTGCCAGCAGTTTACTAGATACCAATGAGCAGTTCTTC.

This chain joins TRBV1 and TRBJ2-1. TRBV1 is marked as a pseudogene. This CDR3 contains 12 residues. The CDR3 region is CTSSQGFNEQFF. CDR3 nucleotide sequence: TGCACCAGCAGCCAAGGTTTCAATGAGCAGTTCTTC.

CDR3 bases: TGTGCCAGCAGCTTAGGCCTCAGGCAGCCCCAGCATTTT. This codes for CASSLGLRQPQHF. The rearrangement uses TRBV7-2 and TRBJ1-5; no clear D gene. Per the germline V gene, CDR1 is SGHTA and CDR2 is FQGNSA. V lost 1 base to trimming and J lost 7 bases, with 8 bases between them. CDR3 length equals 13 residues.

This chain joins TRBV4-1 and TRBJ2-2; TRBD2 matches 7 bases. The V gene's germline CDR1 is MGHRA and CDR2 YSYEKL. The CDR3 extends over 16 amino acids. V trimming: 1 base; J trimming: 4 bases; junction bases outside the gene matches: 6. The CDR3 region has the DNA TGCGCCAGCAGCCAAGGGCAGGGAGGGATCACCGGGGAGCTGTTTTTT. Encoded protein: CASSQGQGGITGELFF.

V usage is TRBV7-2 and J usage is TRBJ1-2; D possibly corresponds to TRBD1 (5 bases). Trimming removed 4 bases at V and 4 bases at J, with 19 bases between. Germline CDR1 reads SGHTA; CDR2 reads FQGNSA. The CDR3 is 16 amino acids. CDR3 amino acids: CASSSFQEGRLYGYTF. The CDR3 DNA is TGTGCCAGCAGCTCCTTTCAAGAGGGGAGACTCTATGGCTACACCTTC.

The chain carries TRBV2 and TRBJ1-1; the D gene is possibly TRBD1 (6 bases). V was clipped by 7 bases and J by 4 bases, with 19 bases between them. The germline gives CDR1 SNHLY, CDR2 FYNNEI. This CDR3 is 15 amino acids long. In DNA, the CDR3 is TGTGCCAGCAAGAGAACAGGGCCGCCAAGCACTGAAGCTTTCTTT. This codes for CASKRTGPPSTEAFF.